This T cell receptor (beta chain) was identified during a study of blood T cell repertoires in COVID-19. Study-wide background: Italy, Spain and the United States were the sources of the convalescent and acute COVID-19 samples. T cells, B-cell-depleted T cells, or PBMCs provided the cDNA or gDNA that served as material.

Original processing methods: Estimated nucleated cell counts came from reference gene primer amplification. Assay used: immunoSEQ multiplex PCR; TCRdb lists only in-frame clones, some missing. That table furnishes V, J and clone size, whereas the DNA furnished D and trimming. The sample holds fewer than 200,000 clones, roughly 84% seen once. CDR3 size: 14 residues. The receptor comes from a man aged 55 to 70 who had recovered from COVID-19. The sequencing sample was made of peripheral blood. The rearrangement joins TRBV21-1 to TRBJ1-2; the table's D gene call, TRBD1, was not cross checked with the DNA. TRBV21-1 is noted as a pseudogene. For the CDR3, the DNA is TGTGCCAGCAGCAAACCACATACTAACTATGGCTACACCTTC. It translates to CASSKPHTNYGYTF.